What follows are 15 T cell receptor beta chains derived from one specimen sequenced in a study of blood T cell repertoires in COVID-19. The table came from immunoSEQ multiplex PCR; TCRdb's copy has only in-frame clones and leaves some out. Of 250,000 or so clones in the sample, almost 85% were seen once. The sample taken for sequencing was peripheral blood. These receptors were obtained from an elderly woman with acute or convalescent COVID-19.

The rearrangement links TRBV18 to TRBJ1-2; 8 bases are shared with TRBD1. Germline V lookup: CDR1 KGHSH, CDR2 LQKENI. After removal of 4 bases from V and 7 bases from J, the junction contained 8 bases not matched to a gene. The CDR3 covers 14 residues. The CDR3 spells CASSQDRGRFGYTF. The CDR3, as DNA: TGTGCCAGCTCACAAGACAGGGGTAGATTTGGCTACACCTTC.

This sequence joins TRBV28 and TRBJ2-5; 11 nucleotides align to TRBD1. The CDR3 covers 18 residues. Per germline, CDR1 MDHEN and CDR2 SYDVKM. J was trimmed by 5 bases and V by 7 bases; bases with no gene match: 18. CDR3: CASIPALGQGVSGETQYF. The CDR3 region has the DNA TGTGCCAGCATTCCGGCACTGGGACAGGGGGTTTCAGGGGAGACCCAGTACTTC.

A single count supports this clone. The genes are TRBV11-3 and TRBJ2-5, with TRBD2 matching 9 bases. This CDR3 comprises 13 residues. J lost 4 bases, V lost 5 bases, and 2 bases had no gene match. The V gene's germline CDR1 is SGHNT and CDR2 YENEEA. This CDR3 is CASSAGGLETQYF. The CDR3 DNA reads TGTGCCAGCAGCGCGGGGGGGCTAGAGACCCAGTACTTC.

The V and J genes are TRBV5-1 and TRBJ1-3, with 7 bases lining up with TRBD1. V lost 4 bases, J lost 4 bases, and 5 bases stayed unmatched. CDR1 is SGHRS and CDR2 is YFSETQ in the germline V gene. The CDR3 is 14 residues long. Here the CDR3 reads CASSQGTEGNTIYF. The DNA of the CDR3 is TGCGCCAGCAGCCAAGGGACAGAAGGAAACACCATATATTTT.

The chain carries TRBV6-2 or TRBV6-3 and TRBJ2-2, with D hard to call. Germline values: CDR1 MNHEY, CDR2 SVGEGT. Trimming took off 0 bases at V and 6 bases at J, with 5 bases between the two ends. The length of the CDR3 is 13 residues. CDR3 region: CASSYSSAGELFF. In DNA form, the CDR3 reads TGTGCCAGCAGTTACTCGAGCGCCGGGGAGCTGTTTTTT.

This rearrangement joins TRBV7-3 to TRBJ2-2; 9 bases are shared with TRBD2. The V gene's germline CDR1 is SGHTA and CDR2 FQGTGA. V shed 2 bases and J 5 bases; nucleotides not matched to a gene: 3. CDR3 length: 15 amino acids. The CDR3 spells CASSLGLAGTGELFF. CDR3 DNA sequence: TGTGCCAGCAGCTTAGGGCTAGCGGGGACCGGGGAGCTGTTTTTT.

This chain joins TRBV5-6 and TRBJ2-3, with D unresolved. Trimming shortened V by 0 bases and J by 2 bases, and 10 bases separated the two germline ends. This CDR3 comprises 15 residues. Germline assignment: CDR1 SGHDT and CDR2 YYEEEE. The CDR3 loop reads CASSLEISLTDTQYF. The DNA of the CDR3 is TGTGCCAGCAGCTTGGAGATTAGCCTCACAGATACGCAGTATTTT.

The chain recombines TRBV6-6 with TRBJ1-2; TRBD1 agrees at 10 bases. Germline-derived CDR1 and CDR2 are MNHNY and SVGAGI (reference sequence). The trim removed 5 bases at V and 7 bases at J, leaving 7 bases unmatched. This CDR3 contains 14 residues. DNA for the CDR3: TGTGCCAGCAGTCCGACAGGGGGCTATTCTGGCTACACCTTC. Amino acids: CASSPTGGYSGYTF.

The rearrangement joins TRBV24-1 to TRBJ1-2; TRBD1 might be the D (6 bases). V was shortened by 3 bases and J by 7 bases, with 11 bases between the two germline ends. This CDR3 is built from 13 residues. Germline V gene sequence: CDR1 KGHDR, CDR2 SFDVKD. The CDR3 DNA is TGTGCCACCAGTGATGGTGGGGGCGGTGGCTACACCTTC. Translating it yields CATSDGGGGGYTF.

The J gene is TRBJ2-1, the V gene TRBV7-8; 12 nucleotides agree with TRBD2. The CDR3 is made up of 16 amino acids. J gave up 4 bases and V 4 bases, and 5 bases lay outside the gene matches. Germline V lookup: CDR1 SGHVS, CDR2 FQNEAQ. The CDR3 bases are TGTGCCAGCAGCTACGGACTAGCGGGGACTTACAATGAGCAGTTCTTC. The encoded protein is CASSYGLAGTYNEQFF. The complete variable domain, with remaining parts taken from reference TRBV7-8 and TRBJ2-1, reads GAGVSQSPRYKVAKRGQDVALRCDPISGHVSLFWYQQALGQGPEFLTYFQNEAQLDKSGLPSDRFFAERPEGSVSTLKIQRTQQEDSAVYLCASSYGLAGTYNEQFFGPGTRLTVL.

The chain recombines TRBV7-9 with TRBJ2-7; D is ambiguous. CDR1 and CDR2 from the germline V gene are SEHNR and FQNEAQ (reference sequence). V lost 5 bases and J lost 4, with 6 bases in between. The CDR3 consists of 11 residues. The CDR3: CASSVQYEQYF. In DNA, the CDR3 is TGTGCCAGCAGCGTACAGTACGAGCAGTACTTC.

V usage is TRBV18 and J usage is TRBJ1-4; 10 positions agree with TRBD1. Germline V CDR1 and CDR2: KGHSH, LQKENI. The CDR3 runs to 18 residues. J gave up 2 bases and V 0 bases, and 6 bases lay outside the gene matches. CDR3 in DNA: TGTGCCAGCTCACCACCGAGGACAGGGGGGAGGACTAATGAAAAACTGTTTTTT. This encodes CASSPPRTGGRTNEKLFF.

The chain has TRBV6-6 and TRBJ1-1; D is possibly TRBD1 (6 bases). There are 13 residues in the CDR3. CDR1 MNHNY and CDR2 SVGAGI come from the germline V gene (reference sequence). Deletions cut 4 bases from V and 1 base from J, with 7 bases between. The CDR3 loop is CASSLQGNTEAFF. CDR3 DNA: TGTGCCAGCAGTTTACAGGGGAACACTGAAGCTTTCTTT.

The chain uses TRBV18 and TRBJ1-5, with 8 bases aligning to TRBD1. Germline CDR1 and CDR2: KGHSH and LQKENI. J was trimmed by 7 bases and V by 3 bases; bases with no gene match: 2. This CDR3 has 13 amino acids. CDR3 sequence reads: CASSPGQGQPQHF. The CDR3 coding sequence is TGTGCCAGCTCACCCGGACAGGGACAGCCCCAGCATTTT.

The chain links TRBV7-6 to TRBJ2-5; D is undetermined. CDR3 length: 13 amino acids. Germline V CDR1 and CDR2: SGHVS, FNYEAQ. Trimming removed 5 bases at V and 2 bases at J, with 9 bases between. The DNA of the CDR3 is TGTGCCAGCAGCGCAGGAAGGCAAGAGACCCAGTACTTC. Its translation is CASSAGRQETQYF.